The clone carrying this T cell receptor (beta chain) was seen a handful of times. Antigen: not known. This CDR3 has 13 amino acids. The germline V gene encodes CDR1 LGHDT and CDR2 YNNKEL (reference sequence). The ends were cut back, 9 bases at V and 4 bases at J, with 15 bases in the middle. In TCRdb, the 5' RACE reads were re-called with MiXCR into one record per CDR3 protein. The sample shows roughly 510,000 distinct CDR3 sequences, around 16% of them seen only once. These data are taken from a study of T-cell memory formation after mild COVID-19. Whole-study findings and limits: CD8+ contracting clones occupied EMRA, while CD4+ ones occupied mainly CM and EM. A second wave expanding day 15 to 37 was CD4+-biased; contracting clones were balanced.

This clonotype originated in an adult woman who had mild COVID-19 (a few samples of this study predate the infection). Cell type and time point are not known. The chain is built from TRBV3-1 and TRBJ1-1; D call uncertain. Input material: PBMCs or a T cell subset sorted from them (not recorded which). In DNA form, the CDR3 reads TGTGCCAGTTTAGCAGGAGGAGGCACTGAAGCTTTCTTT. As protein: CASLAGGGTEAFF.